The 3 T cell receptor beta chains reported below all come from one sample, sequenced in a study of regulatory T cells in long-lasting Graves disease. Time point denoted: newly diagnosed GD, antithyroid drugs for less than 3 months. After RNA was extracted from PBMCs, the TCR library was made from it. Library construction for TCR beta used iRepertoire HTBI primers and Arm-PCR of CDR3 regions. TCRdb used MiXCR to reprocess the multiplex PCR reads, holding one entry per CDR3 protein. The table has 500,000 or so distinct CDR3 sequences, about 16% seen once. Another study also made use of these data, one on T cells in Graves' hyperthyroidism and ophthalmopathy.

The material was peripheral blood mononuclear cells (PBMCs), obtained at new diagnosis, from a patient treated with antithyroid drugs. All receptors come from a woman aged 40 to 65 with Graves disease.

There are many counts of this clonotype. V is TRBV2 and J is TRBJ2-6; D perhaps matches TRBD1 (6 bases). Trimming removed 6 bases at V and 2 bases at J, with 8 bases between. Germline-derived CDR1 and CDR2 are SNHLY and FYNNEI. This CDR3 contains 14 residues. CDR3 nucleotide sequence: TGTGCCAGCAGACAGGGAACTGGGGCCAACGTCCTGACTTTC. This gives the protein CASRQGTGANVLTF.

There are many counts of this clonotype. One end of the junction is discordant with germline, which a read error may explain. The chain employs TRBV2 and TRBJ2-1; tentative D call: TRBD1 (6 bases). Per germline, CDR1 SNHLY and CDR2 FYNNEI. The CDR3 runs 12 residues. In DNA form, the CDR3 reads TGTGCCAGCAGCTCCGGACAGCGGTGGTTGGTCTTC. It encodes CASSSGQRWLVF.

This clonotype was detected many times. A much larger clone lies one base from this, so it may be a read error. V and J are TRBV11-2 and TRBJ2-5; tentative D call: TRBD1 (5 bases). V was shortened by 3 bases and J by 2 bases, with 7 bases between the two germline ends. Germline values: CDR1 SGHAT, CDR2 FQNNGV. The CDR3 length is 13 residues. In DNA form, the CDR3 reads TGTGCCAGCAGCTTGCGACAGCAAGAGACCCAGTACTTC. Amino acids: CASSLRQQETQYF. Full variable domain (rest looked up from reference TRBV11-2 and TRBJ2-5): EAGVAQSPRYKIIEKRQSVAFWCNPISGHATLYWYQQILGQGPKLLIQFQNNGVVDDSQLPKDRFSAERLKGVDSTLKIQPAKLEDSAVYLCASSLRQQETQYFGPGTRLLVL.